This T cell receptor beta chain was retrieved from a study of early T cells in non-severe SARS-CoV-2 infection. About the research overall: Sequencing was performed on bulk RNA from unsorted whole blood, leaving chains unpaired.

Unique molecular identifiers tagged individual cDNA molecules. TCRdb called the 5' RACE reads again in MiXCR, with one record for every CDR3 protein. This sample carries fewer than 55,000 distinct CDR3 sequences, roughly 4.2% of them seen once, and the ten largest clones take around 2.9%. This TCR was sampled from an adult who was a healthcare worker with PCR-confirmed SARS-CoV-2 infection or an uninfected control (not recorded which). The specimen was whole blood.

CDR3 residues: CSVSWGQAGELFF. The DNA of the CDR3 is TGCAGCGTCTCGTGGGGACAGGCCGGGGAGCTGTTTTTT. The rearrangement joins TRBV29-1 to TRBJ2-2, with TRBD1 matching over 8 bases. V dropped 6 bases and J dropped 6; count of bases not matched to a gene: 6. CDR1 is SQVTM and CDR2 is ANQGSEA in the germline V gene. CDR3 length equals 13 residues.